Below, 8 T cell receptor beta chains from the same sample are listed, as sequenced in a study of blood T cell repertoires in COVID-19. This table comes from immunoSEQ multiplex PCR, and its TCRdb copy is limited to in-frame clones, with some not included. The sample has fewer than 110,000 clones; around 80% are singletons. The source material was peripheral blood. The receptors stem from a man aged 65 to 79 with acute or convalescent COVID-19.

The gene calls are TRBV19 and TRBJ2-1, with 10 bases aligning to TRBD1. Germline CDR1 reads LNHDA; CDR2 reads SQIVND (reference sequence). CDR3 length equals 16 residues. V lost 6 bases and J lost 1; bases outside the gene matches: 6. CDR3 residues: CASSSTGGASYNEQFF. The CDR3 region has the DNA TGTGCCAGTAGCTCGACAGGGGGCGCGTCCTACAATGAGCAGTTCTTC.

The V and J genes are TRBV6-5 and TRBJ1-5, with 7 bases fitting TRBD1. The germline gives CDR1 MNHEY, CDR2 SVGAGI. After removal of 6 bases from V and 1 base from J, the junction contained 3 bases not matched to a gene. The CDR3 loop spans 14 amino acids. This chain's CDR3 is CASRLGQSNQPQHF. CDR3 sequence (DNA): TGTGCCAGCAGGCTGGGACAGAGCAATCAGCCCCAGCATTTT.

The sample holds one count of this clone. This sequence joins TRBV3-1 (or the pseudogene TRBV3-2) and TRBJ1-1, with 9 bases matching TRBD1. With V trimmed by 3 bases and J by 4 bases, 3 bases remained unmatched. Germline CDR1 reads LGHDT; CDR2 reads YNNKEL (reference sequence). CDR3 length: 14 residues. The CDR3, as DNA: TGTGCCAGCAGCCAGGGACAGGGACGCACTGAAGCTTTCTTT. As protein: CASSQGQGRTEAFF.

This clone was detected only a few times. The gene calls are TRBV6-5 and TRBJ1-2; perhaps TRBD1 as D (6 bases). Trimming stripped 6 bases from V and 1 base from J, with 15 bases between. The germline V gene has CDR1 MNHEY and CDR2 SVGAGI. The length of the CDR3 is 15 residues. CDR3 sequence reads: CASRSGTRINYGYTF. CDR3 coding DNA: TGTGCCAGCAGAAGCGGGACACGGATTAACTATGGCTACACCTTC.

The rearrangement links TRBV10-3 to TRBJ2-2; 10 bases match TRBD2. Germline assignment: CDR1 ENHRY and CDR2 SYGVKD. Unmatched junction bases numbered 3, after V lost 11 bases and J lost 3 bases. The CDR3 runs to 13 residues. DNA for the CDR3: TGTGCCTCTGGACTAGCGGACACCGGGGAGCTGTTTTTT. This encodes CASGLADTGELFF.

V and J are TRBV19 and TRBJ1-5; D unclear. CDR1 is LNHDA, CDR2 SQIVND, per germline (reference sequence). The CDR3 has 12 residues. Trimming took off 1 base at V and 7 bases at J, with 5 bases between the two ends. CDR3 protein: CASSIAHQPQHF. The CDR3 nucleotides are TGTGCCAGTAGTATAGCACACCAGCCCCAGCATTTT.

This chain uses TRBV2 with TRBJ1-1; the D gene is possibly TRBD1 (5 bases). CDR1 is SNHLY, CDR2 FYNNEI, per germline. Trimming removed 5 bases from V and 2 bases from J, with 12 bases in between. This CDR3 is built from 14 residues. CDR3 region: CASSFQGQNTEAFF. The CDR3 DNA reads TGTGCCAGCAGTTTTCAGGGCCAAAACACTGAAGCTTTCTTT.

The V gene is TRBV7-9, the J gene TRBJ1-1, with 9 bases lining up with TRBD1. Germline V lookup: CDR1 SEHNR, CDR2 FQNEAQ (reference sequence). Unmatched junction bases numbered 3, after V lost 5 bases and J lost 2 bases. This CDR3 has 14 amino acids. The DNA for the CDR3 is TGTGCCAGCAGCCGGACAGGGGTAAACACTGAAGCTTTCTTT. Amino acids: CASSRTGVNTEAFF.